Listed below are T cell receptor beta chains from one sample, sequenced in a study of T cell repertoires in cytomegalovirus infection. The antigens for these receptors are not known. TCRdb reprocessed the reads via MiXCR and lists one record per CDR3 protein. The table includes some 800,000 distinct CDR3 sequences, over 25% detected once. Sequencing was performed on cultured CD8+ T cells from PBMCs, taken from culture after CMV antigen stimulation. The receptors were sampled from a human donor in good health (CMV status not recorded). Some clones in this sample may be carry-over from other donors' samples. CDR3s include the opening cysteine and the closing phenylalanine or tryptophan. The order of the fields is V gene, D gene, clone size, J gene, CDR3 protein, CDR3 DNA. The D gene is left open where the match is weak. Expanded clones are given a class, and other clones once, few, many or no size at all.

v_call: TRBV15
d_call: NA
clone_size: NA
j_call: TRBJ1-1
cdr3_aa: CATSSPHTGPGNTEAFF
cdr3_nt: TGTGCCACCAGCAGTCCCCACACAGGGCCTGGGAACACTGAAGCTTTCTTT

v_call: TRBV10-1
d_call: TRBD2
clone_size: NA
j_call: TRBJ2-1
cdr3_aa: CASSVAGREQFF
cdr3_nt: TGCGCCAGCAGCGTAGCGGGGAGGGAGCAGTTCTTC

v_call: TRBV12-3/TRBV12-4
d_call: NA
clone_size: few
j_call: TRBJ2-7
cdr3_aa: CASSLPAGHLYEQYF
cdr3_nt: TGTGCCAGCAGCCTCCCTGCAGGACACCTTTACGAGCAGTACTTC

v_call: TRBV27
d_call: NA
clone_size: few
j_call: TRBJ1-2
cdr3_aa: CASRRGQGYGYTF
cdr3_nt: TGTGCCAGCAGGCGGGGACAAGGCTATGGCTACACCTTC

v_call: TRBV6-5
d_call: TRBD2
clone_size: few
j_call: TRBJ2-3
cdr3_aa: CASSYSGTSGVGTDTQYF
cdr3_nt: TGTGCCAGCAGTTACTCCGGGACTAGCGGGGTGGGCACAGATACGCAGTATTTT

v_call: TRBV6-5
d_call: TRBD1
clone_size: NA
j_call: TRBJ2-5
cdr3_aa: CASSYTWDREIQETQYF
cdr3_nt: TGTGCCAGCAGTTACACCTGGGACAGGGAGATCCAAGAGACCCAGTACTTC

v_call: TRBV29-1
d_call: TRBD1
clone_size: NA
j_call: TRBJ1-2
cdr3_aa: CSVDETGVSYGYTF
cdr3_nt: TGCAGCGTTGACGAAACAGGGGTGAGCTATGGCTACACCTTC

v_call: TRBV7-2
d_call: TRBD1
clone_size: NA
j_call: TRBJ2-1
cdr3_aa: CASSFMGQGSFF
cdr3_nt: TGTGCCAGCAGCTTTATGGGACAGGGGTCGTTCTTC

v_call: TRBV7-8
d_call: TRBD1
clone_size: many
j_call: TRBJ2-5
cdr3_aa: CASSLYRQGRETQYF
cdr3_nt: TGTGCCAGCAGCCTATACAGACAGGGACGAGAGACCCAGTACTTC

v_call: TRBV27
d_call: NA
clone_size: NA
j_call: TRBJ1-2
cdr3_aa: CASSLLGGSYGYTF
cdr3_nt: TGTGCCAGCAGTTTATTGGGGGGCAGCTATGGCTACACCTTC

v_call: TRBV7-9
d_call: NA
clone_size: few
j_call: TRBJ2-7
cdr3_aa: CASSPGRETPYEQYF
cdr3_nt: TGTGCCAGCAGCCCAGGACGGGAAACCCCCTACGAGCAGTACTTC

v_call: TRBV7-9
d_call: NA
clone_size: NA
j_call: TRBJ1-5
cdr3_aa: CASSLGGRVDPLLSNQPQHF
cdr3_nt: TGTGCCAGCAGCTTAGGAGGGAGGGTGGATCCCCTTTTGAGCAATCAGCCCCAGCATTTT

v_call: TRBV6-1
d_call: NA
clone_size: few
j_call: TRBJ2-6
cdr3_aa: CASSSGTLYSGANVLTF
cdr3_nt: TGTGCCAGCAGTTCGGGTACCCTGTACTCTGGGGCCAACGTCCTGACTTTC

v_call: TRBV13
d_call: NA
clone_size: few
j_call: TRBJ2-2
cdr3_aa: CATDAGVSNTGELFF
cdr3_nt: TGTGCCACTGACGCAGGGGTGTCAAACACCGGGGAGCTGTTTTTT

v_call: TRBV7-8
d_call: NA
clone_size: NA
j_call: TRBJ2-5
cdr3_aa: CASSLDSGPQETQYF
cdr3_nt: TGTGCCAGCAGCTTAGATAGCGGACCCCAAGAGACCCAGTACTTC

v_call: TRBV4-1
d_call: NA
clone_size: NA
j_call: TRBJ1-5
cdr3_aa: CASSPWTASNQPQHF
cdr3_nt: TGCGCCAGCAGCCCTTGGACTGCTAGCAATCAGCCCCAGCATTTT

v_call: TRBV6-6
d_call: TRBD1
clone_size: NA
j_call: TRBJ2-7
cdr3_aa: CASVGGQGFYEQYF
cdr3_nt: TGTGCCTCAGTGGGGGGACAGGGGTTCTACGAGCAGTACTTC

v_call: TRBV6-1
d_call: TRBD1
clone_size: NA
j_call: TRBJ2-2
cdr3_aa: CASSSPGQVYTGELFF
cdr3_nt: TGTGCCAGCAGTTCGCCGGGACAGGTTTACACCGGGGAGCTGTTTTTT

v_call: TRBV6-1
d_call: NA
clone_size: NA
j_call: TRBJ2-2
cdr3_aa: CASSFRGLTNTGELFF
cdr3_nt: TGTGCCAGCAGTTTTCGGGGCCTGACGAACACCGGGGAGCTGTTTTTT

v_call: TRBV7-8
d_call: TRBD1
clone_size: few
j_call: TRBJ1-3
cdr3_aa: CASSFRTGLAGNTIYF
cdr3_nt: TGTGCCAGCAGCTTTCGGACAGGGCTGGCTGGAAACACCATATATTTT

v_call: TRBV5-1
d_call: NA
clone_size: many
j_call: TRBJ2-5
cdr3_aa: CASSLGRFSETQYF
cdr3_nt: TGCGCCAGCAGTTTGGGCAGGTTTTCAGAGACCCAGTACTTC

v_call: TRBV20-1
d_call: TRBD2
clone_size: NA
j_call: TRBJ2-2
cdr3_aa: CSARAGLGGGAGELFF
cdr3_nt: TGCAGTGCTAGGGCGGGATTGGGCGGGGGGGCCGGGGAGCTGTTTTTT

v_call: TRBV28
d_call: NA
clone_size: NA
j_call: TRBJ1-1
cdr3_aa: CASNPQGPYTEAFF
cdr3_nt: TGTGCCAGCAATCCACAGGGACCGTACACTGAAGCTTTCTTT

v_call: TRBV20-1
d_call: NA
clone_size: NA
j_call: TRBJ1-2
cdr3_aa: CSARDLAENRGYTF
cdr3_nt: TGCAGTGCTAGAGATCTCGCGGAGAATCGAGGCTACACCTTC

v_call: TRBV7-6
d_call: TRBD2
clone_size: NA
j_call: TRBJ2-1
cdr3_aa: CDSTSASGGYNEQFF
cdr3_nt: TGTGACAGCACCTCCGCCAGCGGGGGCTACAATGAGCAGTTCTTC

v_call: TRBV6-6
d_call: NA
clone_size: NA
j_call: TRBJ2-5
cdr3_aa: CASSYVRQVPQETQYF
cdr3_nt: TGTGCCAGCAGTTACGTTCGACAGGTACCACAAGAGACCCAGTACTTC

v_call: TRBV4-2
d_call: TRBD2
clone_size: NA
j_call: TRBJ2-3
cdr3_aa: CASSREASGVDTQYF
cdr3_nt: TGTGCCAGCAGCCGGGAGGCTAGCGGGGTAGATACGCAGTATTTT

v_call: TRBV19
d_call: NA
clone_size: few
j_call: TRBJ1-5
cdr3_aa: CASREGGYNQPQHF
cdr3_nt: TGTGCCAGTAGAGAAGGAGGGTACAATCAGCCCCAGCATTTT

v_call: TRBV6-1
d_call: NA
clone_size: many
j_call: TRBJ2-3
cdr3_aa: CASSEPAETDTQYF
cdr3_nt: TGTGCCAGCAGTGAACCCGCGGAAACAGATACGCAGTATTTT

v_call: TRBV6-1
d_call: NA
clone_size: NA
j_call: TRBJ1-5
cdr3_aa: CASSVQWGYSNQPQHF
cdr3_nt: TGTGCCAGCAGTGTTCAGTGGGGTTATAGCAATCAGCCCCAGCATTTT

v_call: TRBV19
d_call: NA
clone_size: few
j_call: TRBJ1-1
cdr3_aa: CASSLTSGVATEAFF
cdr3_nt: TGTGCCAGTAGTCTAACCTCGGGGGTCGCCACTGAAGCTTTCTTT

v_call: TRBV25-1
d_call: NA
clone_size: once
j_call: TRBJ1-6
cdr3_aa: CASSEYYLDTKENNSPLHF
cdr3_nt: TGTGCCAGCAGTGAATATTACTTGGACACTAAAGAGAATAATTCACCCCTCCACTTT

v_call: TRBV3-1
d_call: NA
clone_size: NA
j_call: TRBJ2-5
cdr3_aa: CASSEVGGETQYF
cdr3_nt: TGTGCCAGCAGCGAGGTAGGGGGAGAGACCCAGTACTTC

v_call: TRBV28
d_call: NA
clone_size: many
j_call: TRBJ2-5
cdr3_aa: CASSSNGPPETQYF
cdr3_nt: TGTGCCAGCAGTTCGAACGGACCGCCAGAGACCCAGTACTTC

v_call: TRBV6-2/TRBV6-3
d_call: NA
clone_size: once
j_call: TRBJ1-5
cdr3_aa: CVSSHTDQPQHF
cdr3_nt: TGTGTCAGCAGTCACACAGATCAGCCCCAGCATTTT

v_call: TRBV2
d_call: TRBD1
clone_size: NA
j_call: TRBJ2-7
cdr3_aa: CASRGGRYEQYF
cdr3_nt: TGTGCCAGCAGAGGGGGCCGGTACGAGCAGTACTTC

v_call: TRBV5-4
d_call: TRBD1
clone_size: NA
j_call: TRBJ2-7
cdr3_aa: CASSFRDRVHEQYF
cdr3_nt: TGTGCCAGCAGCTTTCGGGACAGGGTACACGAGCAGTACTTC

v_call: TRBV5-1
d_call: NA
clone_size: NA
j_call: TRBJ1-2
cdr3_aa: CASSGTEYYGYTF
cdr3_nt: TGCGCCAGCAGCGGAACCGAATACTATGGCTACACCTTC

v_call: TRBV7-9
d_call: NA
clone_size: few
j_call: TRBJ2-3
cdr3_aa: CASSKTDTQYF
cdr3_nt: TGTGCCAGCAGTAAGACAGATACGCAGTATTTT

v_call: TRBV25-1
d_call: NA
clone_size: few
j_call: TRBJ2-1
cdr3_aa: CASSDYFLPGTETYNEQFF
cdr3_nt: TGTGCCAGCAGTGACTACTTTCTTCCCGGGACCGAGACGTACAATGAGCAGTTCTTC

v_call: TRBV12-3/TRBV12-4
d_call: NA
clone_size: NA
j_call: TRBJ2-1
cdr3_aa: CASSPDSPNRQFF
cdr3_nt: TGTGCCAGCAGCCCCGACAGCCCCAATCGGCAGTTCTTC

v_call: TRBV20-1
d_call: NA
clone_size: NA
j_call: TRBJ2-7
cdr3_aa: CSASMWGGGRLTHEQYF
cdr3_nt: TGCAGTGCTAGTATGTGGGGAGGGGGACGATTGACCCACGAGCAGTACTTC

v_call: TRBV4-1
d_call: NA
clone_size: NA
j_call: TRBJ2-2
cdr3_aa: CASSQTHITDSANTGELFF
cdr3_nt: TGCGCCAGCAGCCAAACCCATATTACAGACAGCGCGAACACCGGGGAGCTGTTTTTT

v_call: TRBV6-2/TRBV6-3
d_call: NA
clone_size: NA
j_call: TRBJ1-2
cdr3_aa: CASSSRDNGNYGYTF
cdr3_nt: TGTGCCAGCAGCTCCCGGGACAATGGGAACTATGGCTACACCTTC

v_call: TRBV7-6
d_call: TRBD2
clone_size: few
j_call: TRBJ2-7
cdr3_aa: CASSLAASGGGYEQYF
cdr3_nt: TGTGCCAGCAGCTTAGCGGCTAGCGGGGGAGGTTACGAGCAGTACTTC

v_call: TRBV28
d_call: NA
clone_size: NA
j_call: TRBJ1-5
cdr3_aa: CASRRFDSLTTGQPQHF
cdr3_nt: TGTGCCAGCAGACGCTTCGACAGTCTCACAACGGGACAGCCCCAGCATTTT

v_call: TRBV6-5
d_call: TRBD1
clone_size: NA
j_call: TRBJ1-2
cdr3_aa: CASSQGQGDYTF
cdr3_nt: TGTGCCAGCAGTCAGGGACAGGGAGACTACACCTTC

v_call: TRBV20-1
d_call: TRBD2
clone_size: NA
j_call: TRBJ2-3
cdr3_aa: CSARGPAGELDTQYF
cdr3_nt: TGCAGTGCTAGAGGCCCAGCGGGGGAGTTAGATACGCAGTATTTT

v_call: TRBV4-1
d_call: NA
clone_size: NA
j_call: TRBJ1-5
cdr3_aa: CASSQGGLLGNQPQHF
cdr3_nt: TGCGCCAGCAGCCAAGGCGGTCTTCTTGGCAATCAGCCCCAGCATTTT

v_call: TRBV6-2/TRBV6-3
d_call: NA
clone_size: NA
j_call: TRBJ2-5
cdr3_aa: CASSGDFKGETQYF
cdr3_nt: TGTGCCAGCAGTGGGGACTTCAAAGGAGAGACCCAGTACTTC